These 32 T cell receptor beta chains were sequenced from one sample in a study of T cell repertoires in cytomegalovirus infection. No antigen has been identified for these receptors. TCRdb recomputed calls from the reads with MiXCR, one row per CDR3 protein. The profile shows a few hundred thousand distinct CDR3 sequences, under 45% of them singletons. The material was cultured PBMCs, obtained from culture after CMV antigen stimulation. The receptors stem from a human donor in good health (CMV status not recorded). Some clones in this sample may be carry-over from other donors' samples.

This clonotype was recorded at least ten times. The chain joins TRBV7-9 to TRBJ1-5; D unclear. CDR3 length: 12 residues. From germline, CDR1 is SEHNR and CDR2 FQNEAQ (reference sequence). V lost 5 bases, J lost 7 bases, and 9 bases lay in between. The CDR3: CASSDGGQPQHF. As DNA, the CDR3 is TGTGCCAGCAGCGACGGCGGACAGCCCCAGCATTTT.

This clonotype occurred a few times. This rearrangement joins TRBV6-6 to TRBJ2-2, with D tentatively TRBD1 (6 bases). Trimming removed 6 bases from V and 2 bases from J, with 13 bases in between. This CDR3 region has 15 residues. CDR1 is MNHNY, CDR2 SVGAGI, per germline (reference sequence). For the CDR3, the DNA is TGTGCCAGCAGCTCTCCGGGACAAAACACCGGGGAGCTGTTTTTT. Residues: CASSSPGQNTGELFF.

The chain combines TRBV2 with TRBJ1-4; D is unclear. Between the trimmed V and J ends, which lost 5 bases and 0 bases, there was a span of 13 bases. The germline V gene encodes CDR1 SNHLY and CDR2 FYNNEI. This CDR3 has 16 amino acids. CDR3 in amino acids: CASSSLTQTTNEKLFF. In DNA form, the CDR3 reads TGTGCCAGCAGTTCCCTCACTCAGACAACTAATGAAAAACTGTTTTTT.

The genes are TRBV2 and TRBJ1-6, with D hard to call. Trimming shortened V by 8 bases and J by 11 bases, and 7 bases separated the two germline ends. The CDR3 loop spans 10 amino acids. Germline V lookup: CDR1 SNHLY, CDR2 FYNNEI. The CDR3 is CASGGTPLHF. In nucleotides, the CDR3 is TGTGCCAGCGGTGGGACACCCCTCCACTTT.

The table lists this clonotype with a few counts. The CDR3 loop is CASSSDRRDGYTF. CDR3 nucleotides: TGTGCCAGCAGCTCGGACAGGCGAGATGGCTACACCTTC. V gene TRBV7-2 combines with J gene TRBJ1-2; TRBD1 agrees at 7 bases. V lost 4 bases and J lost 6; bases outside the gene matches: 5. The CDR3 contains 13 residues. Germline CDR1 and CDR2: SGHTA and FQGNSA. Looking up the rest from reference TRBV7-2 and TRBJ1-2 gives the full variable domain: GAGVSQSPSNKVTEKGKDVELRCDPISGHTALYWYRQSLGQGLEFLIYFQGNSAPDKSGLPSDRFSAERTGGSVSTLTIQRTQQEDSAVYLCASSSDRRDGYTFGSGTRLTVV.

This chain joins TRBV4-1 and TRBJ1-3, with D uncertain. The germline V gene encodes CDR1 MGHRA and CDR2 YSYEKL. The CDR3 extends over 15 amino acids. V lost 3 bases and J lost 11, with 20 bases in between. CDR3 protein: CASSQEWAFNKAIYF. The CDR3 DNA follows: TGCGCCAGCAGCCAGGAATGGGCCTTCAACAAGGCCATATATTTT.

V is TRBV7-2 and J is TRBJ2-5; D gene uncertain. This CDR3 has 11 amino acids. Trimming took off 5 bases at V and 10 bases at J, with 11 bases between the two ends. Germline CDR1 SGHTA, CDR2 FQGNSA. Written as DNA, the CDR3 is TGTGCCAGCAGCCGAGATGGCGGCCAGTACTTC. This translates into CASSRDGGQYF.

The chain couples TRBV7-2 to TRBJ1-1, with D possibly being TRBD1 (6 bases). This CDR3 has 11 residues. V lost 5 bases and J lost 8, with 9 bases in between. Germline CDR1 is SGHTA and CDR2 is FQGNSA. CDR3 nucleotide sequence: TGTGCCAGCAGCACCGGGACAGAAGCTTTCTTT. Translating it yields CASSTGTEAFF.

This clonotype is medium-sized by share. The J gene is TRBJ2-6, the V gene TRBV7-8; 8 nucleotides line up with TRBD1. CDR3 size: 16 residues. With 3 bases clipped from V and 2 bases from J, the junction kept 3 bases outside the gene matches. The germline V gene encodes CDR1 SGHVS and CDR2 FQNEAQ. The CDR3 DNA sequence: TGTGCCAGCAGCTTGGACAGGGTACCTGGGGCCAACGTCCTGACTTTC. This translates into CASSLDRVPGANVLTF.

The chain uses TRBV5-1 and TRBJ2-5; D gene ambiguous. V lost 2 bases, J lost 3 bases, and 8 bases lay in between. The CDR3 is 13 amino acids. Germline CDR1 and CDR2: SGHRS and YFSETQ. The DNA of the CDR3 is TGCGCCAGCAGCTTCAGCTCGGAAGAGACCCAGTACTTC. Protein sequence: CASSFSSEETQYF.

V gene TRBV27 combines with J gene TRBJ2-2; TRBD1 might be the D (5 bases). This CDR3 comprises 12 residues. Germline assignment: CDR1 MNHEY and CDR2 SMNVEV (reference sequence). With 8 bases removed from V and 4 bases from J, the gap between germline ends came to 8 bases. The CDR3: CASFRVTGELFF. In DNA form, the CDR3 reads TGTGCCAGCTTCAGGGTCACCGGGGAGCTGTTTTTT.

This clonotype was counted ten times or more. The chain employs TRBV7-9 and TRBJ2-5; no clear D gene. Germline CDR1 and CDR2: SEHNR and FQNEAQ (reference sequence). The length of the CDR3 is 11 residues. Trimming removed 3 bases at V and 7 bases at J, with 6 bases between. CDR3 coding DNA: TGTGCCAGCAGCTTCCTGGGGACCCAGTACTTC. It specifies CASSFLGTQYF.

This clonotype was found a few times. This rearrangement joins TRBV20-1 to TRBJ1-6, with D possibly matching TRBD1 (6 bases). The CDR3 is 13 residues long. The V and J ends lost 0 bases and 7 bases respectively, with 7 bases between them. CDR1 and CDR2 (germline): DFQATT, SNEGSKA (reference sequence). The CDR3 region has the DNA TGCAGTGCTAGAGAACAGGGAAATTCACCCCTCCACTTT. Translation: CSAREQGNSPLHF.

V usage is TRBV12-3 or TRBV12-4 and J usage is TRBJ1-5; maybe TRBD1 (6 bases). Trimming pared 6 bases from V and 4 bases from J, leaving 25 bases between. There are 18 residues in the CDR3. The CDR3 is CASSPGPGWGGGNQPQHF. The CDR3, as DNA: TGTGCCAGCAGCCCAGGTCCAGGGTGGGGAGGGGGTAATCAGCCCCAGCATTTT.

The CDR3 sequence is CASSFRLSHEQFF. CDR3 coding DNA: TGTGCCAGCAGCTTCCGCCTATCCCATGAGCAGTTCTTC. This chain joins TRBV7-6 and TRBJ2-1, with unresolved D. V lost 3 bases and J 8 bases, leaving 11 bases between the germline ends. The germline gives CDR1 SGHVS, CDR2 FNYEAQ. CDR3 size: 13 residues.

The chain carries TRBV7-2 and TRBJ1-1, with unresolved D. V lost 5 bases, J lost 6 bases, and 16 bases lay in between. There are 14 residues in the CDR3. CDR1 is SGHTA and CDR2 is FQGNSA in the germline V gene. The CDR3 sequence is CASSLHLAGAEAFF. CDR3 bases: TGTGCCAGCAGCCTACATTTGGCAGGCGCTGAAGCTTTCTTT.

This chain uses TRBV7-2 with TRBJ2-1; 7 nucleotides match TRBD2. The J segment lost 5 bases and the V segment lost 2 bases, leaving 6 bases of the junction unmatched. Germline assignment: CDR1 SGHTA and CDR2 FQGNSA. This CDR3 contains 15 residues. CDR3 DNA sequence: TGTGCCAGCAGCTTATCGGCTAGCGGCCACAATGAGCAGTTCTTC. It codes for CASSLSASGHNEQFF.

This clonotype has a handful of counts. This chain joins TRBV27 and TRBJ2-1, with D maybe TRBD1 (5 bases). The germline V and J ends were trimmed by 5 bases and 8 bases, with 10 bases remaining between them. Germline CDR1 reads MNHEY; CDR2 reads SMNVEV (reference sequence). This CDR3 comprises 12 residues. Written as DNA, the CDR3 is TGTGCCAGCAGTGTCCAGGGTCATGAGCAGTTCTTC. Translation: CASSVQGHEQFF.

This clonotype showed up just once. This sequence joins TRBV11-2 and TRBJ2-7; 7 bases agree with TRBD1. The length of the CDR3 is 15 residues. The germline CDR1 and CDR2 sequences are SGHAT and FQNNGV. Trimming removed 0 bases from V and 0 bases from J; junction bases left unmatched: 2. The CDR3 sequence is CASSLEGTDSYEQYF. CDR3 sequence (DNA): TGTGCCAGCAGCTTAGAGGGGACAGACTCCTACGAGCAGTACTTC.

This chain joins TRBV7-4 and TRBJ1-5; 10 bases match TRBD1. V dropped 5 bases and J dropped 2; count of bases not matched to a gene: 9. The CDR3 contains 17 residues. The germline gives CDR1 SGHVT, CDR2 SQSDAQ. The CDR3 DNA sequence: TGTGCCAGCAGCCAGACAGGGGGCGGGTTAGGCAATCAGCCCCAGCATTTT. Its translation is CASSQTGGGLGNQPQHF. Complete variable domain (other parts from reference TRBV7-4 and TRBJ1-5): GAGVSQSPRYKVAKRGRDVALRCDSISGHVTLYWYRQTLGQGSEVLTYSQSDAQRDKSGRPSGRFSAERPERSVSTLKIQRTEQGDSAVYLCASSQTGGGLGNQPQHFGDGTRLSIL.

The CDR3 DNA is TGTGCCAGCAGCCCCGGGACAGGGGATGAAAAACTGTTTTTT. This encodes CASSPGTGDEKLFF. The rearrangement joins TRBV7-2 to TRBJ1-4, with 10 bases matching TRBD1. The germline gives CDR1 SGHTA, CDR2 FQGNSA. This CDR3 is 14 amino acids long. J was trimmed by 6 bases and V by 5 bases; bases with no gene match: 3.

This CDR3 reads CASKGGPAGYF. In DNA form, the CDR3 reads TGTGCCAGCAAAGGGGGGCCCGCCGGGTACTTC. This chain links TRBV6-6 with TRBJ2-4; D assignment may be TRBD1 or TRBD2 (6 bases each). The CDR3 sequence is 11 residues long. Trimming stripped 7 bases from V and 15 bases from J, with 16 bases between. Germline V gene data show CDR1 as MNHNY and CDR2 as SVGAGI (reference sequence).

The chain carries TRBV7-9 and TRBJ2-5; TRBD1 matches 7 bases. The CDR3 has 16 residues. Looked up from germline, CDR1 is SEHNR and CDR2 is FQNEAQ (reference sequence). J was trimmed by 0 bases and V by 5 bases; bases with no gene match: 9. The DNA of the CDR3 is TGTGCCAGCAGCACCACCGGGACAGCAGACCAAGAGACCCAGTACTTC. Protein product: CASSTTGTADQETQYF.

The V gene is TRBV2, the J gene TRBJ1-3; no definite D call. Germline CDR1 SNHLY, CDR2 FYNNEI. Trimming removed 3 bases from V and 0 bases from J, with 12 bases in between. The CDR3 contains 16 residues. The CDR3 nucleotides read TGTGCCAGCAGTGAGGAGGCTCCCGCCTCTGGAAACACCATATATTTT. Translating gives CASSEEAPASGNTIYF.

This clonotype was seen many times. DNA for the CDR3: TGCAGCGTTGAAACCCACACTGGAAACACCATATATTTT. Residues: CSVETHTGNTIYF. V gene TRBV29-1 combines with J gene TRBJ1-3; unclear D gene. The germline V gene has CDR1 SQVTM and CDR2 ANQGSEA. CDR3 length: 13 amino acids. With 2 bases removed from V and 2 bases from J, the gap between germline ends came to 7 bases.

The J gene is TRBJ2-1, the V gene TRBV20-1, with D perhaps given as TRBD1 or TRBD2 (5 bases each). Trimming stripped 5 bases from V and 5 bases from J, with 7 bases between. The germline CDR1 and CDR2 sequences are DFQATT and SNEGSKA (reference sequence). The CDR3 is 11 amino acids. CDR3 residues: CSAGTNNEQFF. CDR3 nucleotides: TGCAGTGCTGGGACCAACAATGAGCAGTTCTTC.

In this sample, this clonotype turned up many times. The chain carries TRBV11-3 and TRBJ1-1; no clear D gene. The CDR3 sequence is 16 residues long. Germline values: CDR1 SGHNT, CDR2 YENEEA. Trimming stripped 2 bases from V and 5 bases from J, with 18 bases between. The CDR3 here is CASSLPNWRGKTEAFF. CDR3 nucleotides: TGTGCCAGCAGCTTACCCAATTGGCGGGGAAAGACTGAAGCTTTCTTT.

The chain carries TRBV12-3 or TRBV12-4 and TRBJ2-1, with TRBD2 matching 13 bases. The CDR3 loop spans 15 amino acids. V shed 5 bases and J 9 bases; nucleotides not matched to a gene: 7. This CDR3 is CASSALAGGRGEQFF. The CDR3 nucleotides are TGTGCCAGCAGTGCACTAGCGGGAGGGAGGGGTGAGCAGTTCTTC.

This clonotype came up a few times. This sequence joins TRBV10-3 and TRBJ1-1; possible D gene TRBD1, 6 bases. The CDR3 length is 15 residues. V dropped 0 bases and J dropped 3 bases, with 11 bases sitting between them. Germline assignment: CDR1 ENHRY and CDR2 SYGVKD. The CDR3 region has the DNA TGTGCCATCAGTGAGTCAGGCAGGGGAGACACTGAAGCTTTCTTT. Translating it yields CAISESGRGDTEAFF.

The table lists this clonotype with a few counts. The V call is TRBV28, the J call TRBJ1-4, with TRBD1 matching over 7 bases. V shed 4 bases and J 8 bases; nucleotides not matched to a gene: 13. The CDR3 sequence is 16 residues long. Germline V CDR1 and CDR2: MDHEN, SYDVKM. The CDR3 loop is CASSSTPGQRREKLFF. CDR3 bases: TGTGCCAGCAGTTCAACTCCGGGACAGCGGAGGGAAAAACTGTTTTTT.

The V and J genes are TRBV12-3 or TRBV12-4 and TRBJ2-2, with TRBD2 identical over 9 bases. J was trimmed by 5 bases and V by 5 bases; bases with no gene match: 6. This CDR3 is 15 amino acids long. The CDR3 DNA sequence: TGTGCCAGCAGTCATAGCGGGGGTGCTACCGGGGAGCTGTTTTTT. Protein: CASSHSGGATGELFF.

The chain has TRBV12-3 or TRBV12-4 and TRBJ1-5; D uncertain. This CDR3 has 14 amino acids. Trimming took off 5 bases at V and 2 bases at J, with 10 bases between the two ends. CDR3 loop: CASSPTWGNQPQHF. The CDR3 bases are TGTGCCAGCAGTCCGACATGGGGCAATCAGCCCCAGCATTTT.